This TCR beta chain was found in a study of low-dose radiotherapy and immunotherapy resistance in tumors. Whole-study context: With fractions of 0.5 Gy given every 2 weeks, Cohort 1 accumulated a total of 6.5 Gy. A total of 13 Gy over 26 weeks was given to Cohort 2 as 1 Gy per fraction every two weeks. Cyclophosphamide went in intravenously at 200 mg/m2 every two weeks, one day before radiation and immunotherapy.

Trimming took off 3 bases at V and 4 bases at J, with 9 bases between the two ends. The CDR3 is 12 amino acids. CDR1 is SQVTM and CDR2 is ANQGSEA in the germline V gene. Time point here: after trial treatment. The treatment is: LDRT plus nivolumab, ipilimumab, low-dose cyclophosphamide and aspirin (RACIN trial). Primers targeting TRAV and TRBV primed first-strand cDNA, covering alpha and beta chains. For amplifying TCRs, the PCR ran for approximately 18 cycles with Phusion, which was used together with a constant-region primer and the adapter on the V primers. Using its own MiXCR run on the reads, TCRdb lists one record per CDR3 protein. The profile shows about 58,000 distinct CDR3 sequences, 23% of them singletons. This clonotype showed up many times.

The material was PBMCs, obtained after low-dose radiotherapy plus immunotherapy. The rearrangement links TRBV29-1 to TRBJ2-5; D is unclear. The receptor's source is a male donor with prostate cancer. This CDR3 reads CSVEPNPETQYF. CDR3 in DNA: TGCAGCGTTGAGCCGAATCCAGAGACCCAGTACTTC.